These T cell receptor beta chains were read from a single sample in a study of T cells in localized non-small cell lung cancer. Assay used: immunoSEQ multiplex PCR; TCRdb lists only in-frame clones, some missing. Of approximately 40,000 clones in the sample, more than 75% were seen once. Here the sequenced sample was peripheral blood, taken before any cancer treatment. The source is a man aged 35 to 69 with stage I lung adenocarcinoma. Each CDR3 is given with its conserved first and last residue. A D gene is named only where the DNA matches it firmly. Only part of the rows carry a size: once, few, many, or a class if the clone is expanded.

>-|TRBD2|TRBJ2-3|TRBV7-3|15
TGTGCCAGCAGCGAACTAGCGGGAGGATCTTCAAGGCAGTATTTT
CASSELAGGSSRQYF
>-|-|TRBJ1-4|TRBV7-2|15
TGTGCCAGCAGCTTAGCGCCTCGGCAACTGGGAAAACTGTTTTTT
CASSLAPRQLGKLFF
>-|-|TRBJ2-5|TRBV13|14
TGTGCCAGCAGCGAAGGACGGATCCAAGAGACCCAGTACTTC
CASSEGRIQETQYF
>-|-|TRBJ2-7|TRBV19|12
TGTGCCAGTAGTACGGGCCGCTACGAGCAGTACTTC
CASSTGRYEQYF
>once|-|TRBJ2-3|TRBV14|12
TGTGCCAGCAGCCCGATTCAGACAGCGCAGTATTTT
CASSPIQTAQYF
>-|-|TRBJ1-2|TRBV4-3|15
TGCGCCAGCAGCCTTGAATGGGGTAACTTCTATGGCTACACCTTC
CASSLEWGNFYGYTF
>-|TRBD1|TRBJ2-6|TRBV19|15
TGTGCCAGTAGGGACAGGGGGTCTGGGGCCAACGTCCTGACTTTC
CASRDRGSGANVLTF
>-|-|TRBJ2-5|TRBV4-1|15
TGCGCCAGCAGCCTCATAGCGGCTAACCAAGAGACCCAGTACTTC
CASSLIAANQETQYF
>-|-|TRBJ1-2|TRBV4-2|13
TGTGCCAGCAGCCAAGAAAGCGCAGGGGCCTACACCTTC
CASSQESAGAYTF
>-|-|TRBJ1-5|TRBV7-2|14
TGTGCCAGCAGCTTTTACCCCACGAATCAGCCCCAGCATTTT
CASSFYPTNQPQHF
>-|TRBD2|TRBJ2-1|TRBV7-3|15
TGTGCCAGCAGCTCTAGCGGGACCATCTACAATGAGCAGTTCTTC
CASSSSGTIYNEQFF
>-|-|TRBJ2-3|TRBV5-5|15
TGTGCCAGCAGCTCGCCGGGACTTAGCACAGATACGCAGTATTTT
CASSSPGLSTDTQYF
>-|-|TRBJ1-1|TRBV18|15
TGTGCCAGCTCACCTTCCCACAGGGAGAGCACTGAAGCTTTCTTT
CASSPSHRESTEAFF
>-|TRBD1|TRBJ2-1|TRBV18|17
TGTGCCAGCTCACCACAAGGGACAGTGAGCTCCTACAATGAGCAGTTCTTC
CASSPQGTVSSYNEQFF
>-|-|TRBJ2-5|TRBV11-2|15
TGTGCCAGCAGCTTAGATGTGGGGAATAGTGAGACCCAGTACTTC
CASSLDVGNSETQYF
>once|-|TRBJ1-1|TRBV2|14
TGTGCCAGCAGTGTGGGAGTCCTGAACACTGAAGCTTTCTTT
CASSVGVLNTEAFF
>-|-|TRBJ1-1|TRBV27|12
TGTGCCAGCAGAAACGGGTACACTGAAGCTTTCTTT
CASRNGYTEAFF
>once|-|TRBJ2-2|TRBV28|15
TGTGCCAGCAGTTTGGATTTAGTTAACACCGGGGAGCTGTTTTTT
CASSLDLVNTGELFF
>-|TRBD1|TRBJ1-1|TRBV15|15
TGTGCCACCAGCAGAGCACAGGGGATGAACACTGAAGCTTTCTTT
CATSRAQGMNTEAFF
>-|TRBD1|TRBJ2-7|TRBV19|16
TGTGCCAGTACCCCAGATCTCGGGACAGGGATTCACGAGCAGTACTTC
CASTPDLGTGIHEQYF